The present entry profiles one T cell receptor beta chain with its context. What it binds is not known. The source of the sample is a study of blood T cells in healthy people across ages. Study-level results: Not knowing donor CMV status may have confounded expanded clonotype changes.

A second PCR of roughly 7 to 11 cycles used a sample-barcoded 5' primer and a J-beta primer mix. With 12 random nucleotides, a template-switch adaptor tagged each individual cDNA molecule. From the 5' RACE reads, TCRdb called clonotypes with MiXCR, one entry per CDR3 protein. The sample lists roughly 1.5 million distinct CDR3 sequences; 40% to 45% were seen once. No fewer than 6 million PBMCs went into each sample. The CDR3 runs 13 residues. CDR1 and CDR2 (germline): DFQATT, SNEGSKA (reference sequence). J was trimmed by 6 bases and V by 5 bases; bases with no gene match: 6. The chain uses TRBV20-1 and TRBJ2-3, with 9 bases lining up with TRBD2. This clonotype was obtained from a woman aged 18-29 years in good health. The material sequenced was blood. CDR3 in DNA: TGCAGTGCTCCGGCGGGAGGGTCCGATACGCAGTATTTT. Protein sequence: CSAPAGGSDTQYF.